What follows are 27 T cell receptor beta chains derived from one specimen sequenced in a study of T cell responses to AZD1222 COVID-19 vaccine. Profiling relied on immunoSEQ multiplex PCR, and the TCRdb table lists in-frame clones only, not all of them. The repertoire holds about 150,000 clones, with 70% to 90% as singletons. The sample in question was peripheral blood, obtained on day 0 of AZD1222 vaccination. The receptors were sampled from an adult in good health.

This clone has a single count. V is TRBV7-3 and J is TRBJ1-1, with 7 bases aligning to TRBD1. The CDR3 has 15 amino acids. V was pared by 5 bases and J by 1 base, with 7 bases of the junction left unmatched. Germline V gene lookup returns CDR1 SGHTA and CDR2 FQGTGA. The CDR3, as DNA: TGTGCCAGCAGCCCGCCGGACAGGAGGAACACTGAAGCTTTCTTT. Amino acid sequence: CASSPPDRRNTEAFF.

The rearrangement links TRBV9 to TRBJ2-7, with no clear D. Trimming cost V 0 bases and J 4 bases, with 14 bases left between them. Germline loops: CDR1 SGDLS, CDR2 YYNGEE. CDR3 size: 15 residues. CDR3 bases: TGTGCCAGCAGCGTAGAACCAGGCCTTCCATACGAGCAGTACTTC. Translation: CASSVEPGLPYEQYF.

The J gene is TRBJ2-7, the V gene TRBV24-1; a weak D match, TRBD2 (6 bases). Trimming removed 5 bases from V and 0 bases from J, with 13 bases in between. The CDR3 extends over 15 amino acids. Germline values: CDR1 KGHDR, CDR2 SFDVKD. The CDR3 bases are TGTGCCACCAGTGGTCGTAGCGGCAGCTCCTACGAGCAGTACTTC. It yields the protein CATSGRSGSSYEQYF.

This clone occurred once. This chain joins TRBV7-2 and TRBJ1-1; 7 nucleotides match TRBD1. CDR3 length: 14 amino acids. From germline, CDR1 is SGHTA and CDR2 FQGNSA. The V and J ends lost 4 bases and 4 bases, in that order; junction bases with no gene match: 6. CDR3 nucleotides: TGTGCCAGCAGCTGGGGGACAGACGGCACTGAAGCTTTCTTT. Its protein product is CASSWGTDGTEAFF.

This chain connects TRBV29-1 to TRBJ1-5; D remains unclear. The CDR3 is 13 residues long. Germline CDR1 reads SQVTM; CDR2 reads ANQGSEA. Trimming removed 3 bases from V and 0 bases from J, with 6 bases in between. The CDR3 loop is CSVDSGSNQPQHF. The CDR3 DNA reads TGCAGCGTTGACTCGGGTAGCAATCAGCCCCAGCATTTT. Filled out from reference TRBV29-1 and TRBJ1-5, the complete variable domain reads SAVISQKPSRDICQRGTSLTIQCQVDSQVTMMFWYRQQPGQSLTLIATANQGSEATYESGFVIDKFPISRPNLTFSTLTVSNMSPEDSSIYLCSVDSGSNQPQHFGDGTRLSIL.

The chain carries TRBV5-1 and TRBJ2-5; no clear D gene. Trimming took 5 bases from V and 5 from J, leaving 16 bases between them. This CDR3 spans 14 amino acids. Germline assignment: CDR1 SGHRS and CDR2 YFSETQ. CDR3 amino acids: CASSRVSLGETQYF. As DNA, the CDR3 is TGCGCCAGCAGTCGAGTCAGCCTCGGGGAGACCCAGTACTTC. The entire variable domain, with the rest obtained from reference TRBV5-1 and TRBJ2-5, is as follows: KAGVTQTPRYLIKTRGQQVTLSCSPISGHRSVSWYQQTPGQGLQFLFEYFSETQRNKGNFPGRFSGRQFSNSRSEMNVSTLELGDSALYLCASSRVSLGETQYFGPGTRLLVL.

This clone was seen at least ten times. The chain uses TRBV10-3 and TRBJ2-2; D is undetermined. CDR1 ENHRY and CDR2 SYGVKD come from the germline V gene. The germline V and J ends were trimmed by 2 bases and 7 bases, with 14 bases remaining between them. The CDR3 runs 15 residues. The chain's CDR3 is CAISEALQSGGELFF. CDR3 nucleotide sequence: TGTGCCATCAGTGAGGCCCTTCAAAGTGGCGGGGAGCTGTTTTTT.

The rearrangement links TRBV5-8 to TRBJ1-2; D is possibly TRBD1 (6 bases). This CDR3 region has 12 residues. Germline lookup yields CDR1 SGHTS and CDR2 YDEGEE. Between the trimmed V and J ends, which lost 4 bases and 8 bases, there was a span of 12 bases. Here the CDR3 DNA reads TGTGCCAGCAGCCTCGGGAGGGGGGGCTACACCTTC. Amino acid sequence: CASSLGRGGYTF.

The chain employs TRBV7-3 and TRBJ2-1; TRBD2 might be the D (5 bases). CDR1 and CDR2 from the germline V gene are SGHTA and FQGTGA. This CDR3 comprises 15 residues. V lost 4 bases, J lost 5 bases, and 15 bases lay in between. The CDR3 here is CASSSRRGVDNEQFF. In DNA form, the CDR3 reads TGTGCCAGCAGCTCCCGTCGGGGTGTGGACAATGAGCAGTTCTTC. Supplemented by reference TRBV7-3 and TRBJ2-1, the full variable domain reads GAGVSQTPSNKVTEKGKYVELRCDPISGHTALYWYRQSLGQGPEFLIYFQGTGAADDSGLPNDRFFAVRPEGSVSTLKIQRTERGDSAVYLCASSSRRGVDNEQFFGPGTRLTVL.

J is TRBJ2-7 and V is TRBV19; the D is unclear. Germline V CDR1 and CDR2: LNHDA, SQIVND (reference sequence). V lost 4 bases to trimming and J lost 0 bases, with 13 bases between them. The CDR3 consists of 15 residues. Here the CDR3 reads CASSRVPVASYEQYF. Here the CDR3 DNA reads TGTGCCAGTAGTAGGGTCCCAGTAGCCTCCTACGAGCAGTACTTC.

The chain's CDR3 is CASSYGSAHSYEQYF. The CDR3 DNA reads TGTGCCAGCAGTTACGGGTCAGCCCACTCCTACGAGCAGTACTTC. The chain links TRBV6-5 to TRBJ2-7; D is unresolved. Germline lookup yields CDR1 MNHEY and CDR2 SVGAGI. The CDR3 totals 15 residues. Trimming took off 2 bases at V and 0 bases at J, with 11 bases between the two ends.

J is TRBJ1-2 and V is TRBV28; TRBD1 might be the D (5 bases). CDR3 size: 14 residues. Trimming removed 1 base from V and 6 bases from J, with 12 bases in between. CDR1 and CDR2 from the germline V gene are MDHEN and SYDVKM. CDR3 in DNA: TGTGCCAGCAGTTTATACGGGGGGACGAATGGCTACACCTTC. Amino acids: CASSLYGGTNGYTF.

The chain links TRBV18 to TRBJ1-5; maybe TRBD1 (6 bases). There are 13 residues in the CDR3. Germline lookup yields CDR1 KGHSH and CDR2 LQKENI. Trimming took off 5 bases at V and 4 bases at J, with 9 bases between the two ends. The CDR3 protein is CASSDDRNQPQHF. The CDR3 DNA is TGTGCCAGCTCAGACGACAGGAATCAGCCCCAGCATTTT.

This chain connects TRBV7-9 to TRBJ1-2; tentatively, D is TRBD1 (5 bases). The CDR3 runs to 17 residues. Germline V gene sequence: CDR1 SEHNR, CDR2 FQNEAQ (reference sequence). V was trimmed by 6 bases and J by 8 bases, leaving 28 bases between them. The CDR3 nucleotides read TGTGCCAGCAGGGATGACCGGGCAGGACACACCCCCGGCGGCTACACCTTC. Residues: CASRDDRAGHTPGGYTF.

This chain links TRBV21-1 with TRBJ2-1; the DNA was not used to check the table's D call, TRBD2. TRBV21-1 is termed a pseudogene. The CDR3 runs 13 residues. The CDR3 loop reads CASSPRGRDEQFF. The CDR3 DNA sequence: TGTGCCAGCAGCCCCCGGGGGAGGGATGAGCAGTTCTTC.

V is TRBV11-2 and J is TRBJ2-2; no reliable D call. The CDR3 runs 15 residues. The ends were cut back, 5 bases at V and 0 bases at J, with 10 bases in the middle. Germline CDR1 SGHAT, CDR2 FQNNGV. In DNA form, the CDR3 reads TGTGCCAGCAGCCCGTGGGCAGCGAACACCGGGGAGCTGTTTTTT. This sequence encodes CASSPWAANTGELFF.

The chain uses TRBV5-4 and TRBJ2-3; D uncertain. The CDR3 has 13 amino acids. Germline-derived CDR1 and CDR2 are SGHNT and YYREEE (reference sequence). V lost 4 bases and J lost 0, with 6 bases in between. This chain's CDR3 is CASSVDSTDTQYF. The CDR3, as DNA: TGTGCCAGCAGCGTTGACAGCACAGATACGCAGTATTTT.

This clone appeared once. This sample also contains other DNA sequences that code for the same CDR3. The CDR3 DNA follows: TGTGCCAGTAGTATCTCGCCCCAGAGCACAGATACGCAGTATTTT. It encodes CASSISPQSTDTQYF. The chain combines TRBV19 with TRBJ2-3; D is uncertain. The V gene's germline CDR1 is LNHDA and CDR2 SQIVND (reference sequence). Trimming pared 3 bases from V and 0 bases from J, leaving 10 bases between. The CDR3 contains 15 residues.

The rearrangement uses TRBV11-3 and TRBJ2-5; D might be TRBD2 (6 bases). This CDR3 is built from 17 residues. With 0 bases removed from V and 5 bases from J, the gap between germline ends came to 19 bases. In germline, CDR1 is SGHNT, CDR2 YENEEA. The CDR3 DNA sequence: TGTGCCAGCAGCTTAGATTTTCCTTTGCCGGGGAGGGAGACCCAGTACTTC. Protein sequence: CASSLDFPLPGRETQYF.

V is TRBV7-9 and J is TRBJ2-7; 7 bases map to TRBD2. Germline V gene sequence: CDR1 SEHNR, CDR2 FQNEAQ (reference sequence). The V segment lost 4 bases and the J segment 5 bases; nucleotides outside the gene matches: 20. The CDR3 is 18 amino acids. The CDR3 DNA is TGTGCCAGCAGCTCCCTCGTTCTAGCGGAAGGAGGATCGGACGAGCAGTACTTC. Its protein is CASSSLVLAEGGSDEQYF.

This sequence joins TRBV3-1 (or the pseudogene TRBV3-2) and TRBJ2-3; 9 nucleotides align to TRBD2. CDR1 and CDR2 from the germline V gene are LGHDT and YNNKEL (reference sequence). With 4 bases clipped from V and 1 base from J, the junction kept 21 bases outside the gene matches. CDR3 length: 21 residues. CDR3 loop: CASSLRLGGRAVGFGTDTQYF. Written as DNA, the CDR3 is TGTGCCAGCAGCCTCCGGCTGGGCGGGAGGGCCGTAGGTTTCGGCACAGATACGCAGTATTTT.

The chain couples TRBV2 to TRBJ2-1; D could derive from TRBD1 or TRBD2 (5 bases each). CDR3 length: 13 residues. Between the trimmed V and J ends, which lost 8 bases and 10 bases, there was a span of 18 bases. Germline CDR1 SNHLY, CDR2 FYNNEI. This CDR3 reads CASSLGDAREQFF. CDR3 sequence (DNA): TGTGCCAGCTCTCTCGGGGACGCACGGGAGCAGTTCTTC.

V gene TRBV7-9 combines with J gene TRBJ1-2; D unresolved. Trimming took off 0 bases at V and 3 bases at J, with 5 bases between the two ends. The CDR3 sequence is 13 residues long. CDR1 SEHNR and CDR2 FQNEAQ come from the germline V gene (reference sequence). The CDR3 here is CASSLAWDYGYTF. The CDR3 DNA follows: TGTGCCAGCAGCTTAGCGTGGGACTATGGCTACACCTTC.

V usage is TRBV27 and J usage is TRBJ1-6; TRBD1 aligns across 7 bases. Germline assignment: CDR1 MNHEY and CDR2 SMNVEV (reference sequence). There are 16 residues in the CDR3. Trimming cost V 4 bases and J 8 bases; bases outside gene matches: 11. This chain's CDR3 is CASSSLSSGGDSPLHF. DNA for the CDR3: TGTGCCAGCAGTTCTCTCTCCTCAGGGGGTGATTCACCCCTCCACTTT.

This clone was counted a single time. CDR3 amino acids: CASSQDGGLNTEAFF. The CDR3, as DNA: TGTGCCAGCAGCCAAGATGGTGGGTTGAACACTGAAGCTTTCTTT. The V and J genes are TRBV14 and TRBJ1-1; D uncertain. The CDR3 runs 15 residues. CDR1 is SGHDN, CDR2 FVKESK, per germline. V lost 0 bases, J lost 0 bases, and 8 bases lay in between.

The chain links TRBV6-5 to TRBJ2-2; the D gene is possibly TRBD1 (5 bases). The CDR3 consists of 14 residues. Trimming removed 6 bases at V and 2 bases at J, with 10 bases between. The V gene's germline CDR1 is MNHEY and CDR2 SVGAGI. The CDR3 loop reads CASRRQFNTGELFF. Written as DNA, the CDR3 is TGTGCCAGCAGGCGACAGTTTAACACCGGGGAGCTGTTTTTT.

J is TRBJ1-1 and V is TRBV19; D not certain. Looked up from germline, CDR1 is LNHDA and CDR2 is SQIVND (reference sequence). With 7 bases removed from V and 4 bases from J, the gap between germline ends came to 13 bases. The CDR3 contains 13 residues. The CDR3 spells CASTPSWGTEAFF. CDR3 bases: TGTGCCAGTACCCCCTCTTGGGGCACTGAAGCTTTCTTT.